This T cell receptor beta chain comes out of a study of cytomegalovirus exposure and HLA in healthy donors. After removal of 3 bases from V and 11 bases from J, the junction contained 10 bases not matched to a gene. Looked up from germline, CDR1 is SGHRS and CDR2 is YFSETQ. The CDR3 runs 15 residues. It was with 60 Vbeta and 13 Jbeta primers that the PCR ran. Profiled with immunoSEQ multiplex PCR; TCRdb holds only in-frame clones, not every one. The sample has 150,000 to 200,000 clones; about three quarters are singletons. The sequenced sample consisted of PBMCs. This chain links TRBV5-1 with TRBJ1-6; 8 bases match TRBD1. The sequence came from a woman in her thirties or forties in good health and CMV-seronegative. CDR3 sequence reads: CASSSPGQGGAPLHF. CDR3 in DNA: TGCGCCAGCAGCTCGCCCGGACAGGGAGGTGCACCCCTCCACTTT. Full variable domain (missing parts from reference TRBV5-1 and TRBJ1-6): KAGVTQTPRYLIKTRGQQVTLSCSPISGHRSVSWYQQTPGQGLQFLFEYFSETQRNKGNFPGRFSGRQFSNSRSEMNVSTLELGDSALYLCASSSPGQGGAPLHFGNGTRLTVT.